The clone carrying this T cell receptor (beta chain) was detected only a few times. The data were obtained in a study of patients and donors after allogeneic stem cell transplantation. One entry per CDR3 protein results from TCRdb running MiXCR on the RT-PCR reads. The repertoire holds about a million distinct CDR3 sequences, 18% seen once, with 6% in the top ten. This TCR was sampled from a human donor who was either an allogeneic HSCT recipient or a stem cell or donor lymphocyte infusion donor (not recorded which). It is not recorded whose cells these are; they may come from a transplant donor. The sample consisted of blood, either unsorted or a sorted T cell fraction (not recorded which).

The CDR3 sequence: CASSLVTMNTEAFF. CDR3 in DNA: TGTGCCAGCAGCTTAGTTACCATGAACACTGAAGCTTTCTTT. The rearrangement joins TRBV11-2 to TRBJ1-1; no firm D call. V was pared by 1 base and J by 0 bases, with 6 bases between. Germline loops: CDR1 SGHAT, CDR2 FQNNGV. The CDR3 runs to 14 residues.